The sequence of this T cell receptor (beta chain) was determined in a study of T cell repertoires in cytomegalovirus infection. Study overall: CMV infection plus the matching HLA type was flagged by public TCR beta signatures.

The CDR3 sequence is 12 residues long. Trimming cost V 8 bases and J 9 bases; bases outside gene matches: 4. Germline CDR1 is LNHNV and CDR2 is YYDKDF (reference sequence). Study observations and caveats: Cumulative public TCR beta family frequency identified carriers of CMV plus the relevant HLA. HLA-C-restricted TCR beta clonotypes specific for CMV led the ex vivo response.

Note on this clonotype: Antigen: not known.

TCRdb ran MiXCR on the reads and lists one entry per CDR3 protein. The table shows a few hundred thousand distinct CDR3 sequences, with approximately 24% occurring only once. The source material was CD8+ T cells from PBMCs. The origin of this receptor is a human donor in good health (CMV status not recorded). Some clones in this sample may be carry-over from other donors' samples. This chain connects TRBV15 to TRBJ1-6, with 7 bases lining up with TRBD1. As DNA, the CDR3 is TGTGCCACCGGGCCAGGGGGTTCACCCCTCCACTTT. Residues: CATGPGGSPLHF.